This T cell receptor (beta chain) appears in the sequencing data of a study of blood T cell repertoires in COVID-19. In the study overall: PBMCs, B-cell-depleted T cells, or T cells were the source of the cDNA or gDNA that made up the material.

Measured with immunoSEQ multiplex PCR; TCRdb has only the in-frame clones, and not every one. The repertoire holds roughly 63,000 clones, with 70% to 80% as singletons. Sequencing input: peripheral blood. This TCR derives from a human donor in a cohort sampled during active COVID-19.

The CDR3 protein is CGARTGNTGELFF. The CDR3 region has the DNA TGCGGGGCGAGGACAGGGAACACCGGGGAGCTGTTTTTT. The gene calls are TRBV29-1 and TRBJ2-2; the match to TRBD1 covers 7 bases. CDR1 and CDR2 from the germline V gene are SQVTM and ANQGSEA. The CDR3 covers 13 residues.